This TCR beta chain was recorded in a study of T cell changes during pregnancy in multiple sclerosis. Produced via immunoSEQ multiplex PCR; TCRdb's table is partial and in-frame only. The table lists 130,000 or so clones, approximately 93% of them singletons. The CDR3 is 14 residues long. In germline, CDR1 is MNHNS, CDR2 SASEGT. Trimming removed 3 bases at V and 0 bases at J, with 7 bases between. The material sequenced was peripheral blood, taken before pregnancy. This clonotype originated in a female donor with multiple sclerosis, enrolled in a pregnancy study. V gene TRBV6-1 combines with J gene TRBJ2-3; D remains unclear. This chain's CDR3 is CASSDFPSTDTQYF. For the CDR3, the DNA is TGTGCCAGCAGTGATTTCCCGAGCACAGATACGCAGTATTTT.